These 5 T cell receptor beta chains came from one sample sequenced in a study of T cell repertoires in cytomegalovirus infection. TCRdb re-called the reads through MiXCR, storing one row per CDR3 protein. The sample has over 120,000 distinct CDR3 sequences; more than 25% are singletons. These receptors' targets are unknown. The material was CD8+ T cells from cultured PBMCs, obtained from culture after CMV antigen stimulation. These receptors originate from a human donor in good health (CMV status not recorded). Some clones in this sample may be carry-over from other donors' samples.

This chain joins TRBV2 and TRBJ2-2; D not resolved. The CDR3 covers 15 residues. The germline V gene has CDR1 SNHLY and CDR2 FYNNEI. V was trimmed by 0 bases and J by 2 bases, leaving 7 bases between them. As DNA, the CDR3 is TGTGCCAGCAGTGAAGCGTTCAGAAACACCGGGGAGCTGTTTTTT. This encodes CASSEAFRNTGELFF. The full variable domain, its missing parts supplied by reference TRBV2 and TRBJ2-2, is EPEVTQTPSHQVTQMGQEVILRCVPISNHLYFYWYRQILGQKVEFLVSFYNNEISEKSEIFDDQFSVERPDGSNFTLKIRSTKLEDSAMYFCASSEAFRNTGELFFGEGSRLTVL.

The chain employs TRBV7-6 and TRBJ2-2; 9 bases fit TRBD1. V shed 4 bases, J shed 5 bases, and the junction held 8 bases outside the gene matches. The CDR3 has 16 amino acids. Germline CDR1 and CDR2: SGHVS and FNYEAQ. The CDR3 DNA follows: TGTGCCAGCAGCTCCCGACAGGGGGGAAGGACCGGGGAGCTGTTTTTT. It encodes CASSSRQGGRTGELFF.

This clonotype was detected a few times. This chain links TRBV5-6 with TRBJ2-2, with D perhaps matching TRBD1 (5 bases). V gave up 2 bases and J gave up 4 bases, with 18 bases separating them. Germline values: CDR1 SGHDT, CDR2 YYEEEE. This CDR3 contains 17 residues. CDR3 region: CASSLSSQGPGTGELFF. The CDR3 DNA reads TGTGCCAGCAGCTTATCTTCGCAGGGTCCCGGCACCGGGGAGCTGTTTTTT.

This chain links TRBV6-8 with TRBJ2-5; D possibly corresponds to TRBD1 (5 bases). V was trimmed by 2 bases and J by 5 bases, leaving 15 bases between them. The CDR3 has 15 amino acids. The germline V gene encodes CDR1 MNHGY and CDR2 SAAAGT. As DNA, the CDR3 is TGTGCCAGCAGTTACGGGCCAGGGTCGTTGGAGACCCAGTACTTC. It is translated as CASSYGPGSLETQYF.

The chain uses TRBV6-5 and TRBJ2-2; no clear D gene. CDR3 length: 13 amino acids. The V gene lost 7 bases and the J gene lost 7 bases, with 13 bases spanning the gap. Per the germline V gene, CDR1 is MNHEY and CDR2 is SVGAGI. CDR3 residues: CASNISPGGELFF. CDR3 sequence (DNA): TGTGCCAGCAACATCTCTCCGGGCGGGGAGCTGTTTTTT.